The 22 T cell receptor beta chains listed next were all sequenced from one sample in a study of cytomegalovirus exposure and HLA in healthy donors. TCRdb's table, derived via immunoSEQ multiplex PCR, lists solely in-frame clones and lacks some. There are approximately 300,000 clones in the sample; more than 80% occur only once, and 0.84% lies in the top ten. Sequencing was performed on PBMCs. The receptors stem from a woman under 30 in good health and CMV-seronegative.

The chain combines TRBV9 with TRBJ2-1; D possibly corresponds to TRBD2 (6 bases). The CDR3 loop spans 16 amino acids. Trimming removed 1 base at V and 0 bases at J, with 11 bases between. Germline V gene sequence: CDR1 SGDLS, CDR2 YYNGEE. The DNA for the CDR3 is TGTGCCAGCAGCGTACTAGCGAGAAGCTCCTACAATGAGCAGTTCTTC. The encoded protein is CASSVLARSSYNEQFF.

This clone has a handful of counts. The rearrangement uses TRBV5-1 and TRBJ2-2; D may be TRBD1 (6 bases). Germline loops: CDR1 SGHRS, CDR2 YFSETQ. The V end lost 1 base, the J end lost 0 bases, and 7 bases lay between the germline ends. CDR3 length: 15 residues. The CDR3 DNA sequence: TGCGCCAGCAGCTTGACAGGGTCGAACACCGGGGAGCTGTTTTTT. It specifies CASSLTGSNTGELFF.

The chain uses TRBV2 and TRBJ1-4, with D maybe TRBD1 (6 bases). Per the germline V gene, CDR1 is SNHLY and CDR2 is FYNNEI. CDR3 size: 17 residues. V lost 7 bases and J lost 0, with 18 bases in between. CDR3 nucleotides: TGTGCCAGCATTCCCGGGACAAACATTGCAACTAATGAAAAACTGTTTTTT. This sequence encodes CASIPGTNIATNEKLFF.

CDR3 nucleotide sequence: TGTGCCAGCAGTCCCACCCTCCAGGGCTACGAGCAGTACTTC. This encodes CASSPTLQGYEQYF. The chain links TRBV27 to TRBJ2-7, with D perhaps TRBD1 (5 bases). This CDR3 comprises 14 residues. The V end was cut by 5 bases, the J end by 3 bases, with 14 bases between. The germline CDR1 and CDR2 sequences are MNHEY and SMNVEV (reference sequence).

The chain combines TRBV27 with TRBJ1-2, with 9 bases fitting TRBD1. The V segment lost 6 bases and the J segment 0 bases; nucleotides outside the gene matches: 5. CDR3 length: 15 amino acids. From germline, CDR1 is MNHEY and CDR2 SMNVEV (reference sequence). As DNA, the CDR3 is TGTGCCAGCAGCGGGACAGGGCCTTCTAACTATGGCTACACCTTC. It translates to CASSGTGPSNYGYTF.

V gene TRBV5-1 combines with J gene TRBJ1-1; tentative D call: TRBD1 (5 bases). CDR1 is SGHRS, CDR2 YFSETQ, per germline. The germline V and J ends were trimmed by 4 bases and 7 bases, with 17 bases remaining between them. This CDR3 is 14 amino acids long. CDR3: CASSKKRGGDEAFF. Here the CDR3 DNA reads TGCGCCAGCAGCAAGAAACGGGGGGGTGATGAAGCTTTCTTT.

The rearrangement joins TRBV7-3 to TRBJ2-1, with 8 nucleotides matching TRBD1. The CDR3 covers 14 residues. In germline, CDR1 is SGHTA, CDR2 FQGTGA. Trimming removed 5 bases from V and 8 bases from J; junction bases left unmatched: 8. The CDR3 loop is CASSPPGQGHEQFF. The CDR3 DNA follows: TGTGCCAGCAGCCCCCCTGGACAGGGTCATGAGCAGTTCTTC.

The CDR3 bases are TGTGCCAGTAGGGGATCAGGGCCCCAGCATTTT. This codes for CASRGSGPQHF. The chain has TRBV27 and TRBJ1-5; perhaps TRBD1 as D (5 bases). CDR1 and CDR2 from the germline V gene are MNHEY and SMNVEV (reference sequence). The CDR3 consists of 11 residues. The V gene lost 9 bases and the J gene lost 9 bases, with 12 bases spanning the gap.

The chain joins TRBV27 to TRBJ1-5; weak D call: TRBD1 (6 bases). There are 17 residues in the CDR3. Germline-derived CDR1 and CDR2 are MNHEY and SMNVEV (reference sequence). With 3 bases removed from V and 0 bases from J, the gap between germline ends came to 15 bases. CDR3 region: CASSFYGTTDSNQPQHF. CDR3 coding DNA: TGTGCCAGCAGTTTTTATGGGACAACGGATAGCAATCAGCCCCAGCATTTT.

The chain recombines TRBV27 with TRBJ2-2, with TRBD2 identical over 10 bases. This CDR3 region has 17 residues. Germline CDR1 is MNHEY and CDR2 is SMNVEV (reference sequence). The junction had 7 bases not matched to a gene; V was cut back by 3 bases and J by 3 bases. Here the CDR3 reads CASSLSSGRTYTGELFF. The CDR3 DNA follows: TGTGCCAGCAGTTTGAGTAGCGGGAGGACCTACACCGGGGAGCTGTTTTTT.

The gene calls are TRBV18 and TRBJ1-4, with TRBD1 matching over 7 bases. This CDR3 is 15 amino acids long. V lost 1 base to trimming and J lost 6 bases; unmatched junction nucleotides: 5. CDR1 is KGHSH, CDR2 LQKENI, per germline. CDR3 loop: CASSPLRGRDEKLFF. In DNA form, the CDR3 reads TGTGCCAGCTCACCACTGAGGGGGCGGGATGAAAAACTGTTTTTT.

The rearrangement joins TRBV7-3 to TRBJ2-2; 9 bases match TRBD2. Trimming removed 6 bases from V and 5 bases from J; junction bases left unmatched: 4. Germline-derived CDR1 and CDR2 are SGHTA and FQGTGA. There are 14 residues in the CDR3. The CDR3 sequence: CASSTSGSTGELFF. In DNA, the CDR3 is TGTGCCAGCAGTACTAGCGGGTCTACCGGGGAGCTGTTTTTT.

Written as DNA, the CDR3 is TGTGCCAGCAGTTACTCGTGGGACAGGGGTATTAATGAGCAGTTCTTC. This encodes CASSYSWDRGINEQFF. J is TRBJ2-1 and V is TRBV6-5; 10 positions match TRBD1. The ends lost 0 bases at V and 7 bases at J; junction bases unmatched: 6. Per germline, CDR1 MNHEY and CDR2 SVGAGI. This CDR3 contains 16 residues.

In DNA, the CDR3 is TGTGCCAGCAGTTTTTTATTCCAGCGGCGACACACCGGGGAGCTGTTTTTT. Protein: CASSFLFQRRHTGELFF. The rearrangement joins TRBV27 to TRBJ2-2; weak D call: TRBD2 (5 bases). Trimming took off 3 bases at V and 3 bases at J, with 17 bases between the two ends. The CDR3 loop spans 17 amino acids. Germline V lookup: CDR1 MNHEY, CDR2 SMNVEV (reference sequence).

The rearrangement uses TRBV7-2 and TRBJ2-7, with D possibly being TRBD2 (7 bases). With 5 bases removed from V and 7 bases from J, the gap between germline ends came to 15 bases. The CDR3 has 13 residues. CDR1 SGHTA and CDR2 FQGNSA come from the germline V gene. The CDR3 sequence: CASSVGGGGEQYF. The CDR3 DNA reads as TGTGCCAGCAGCGTAGGGGGGGGCGGTGAGCAGTACTTC.

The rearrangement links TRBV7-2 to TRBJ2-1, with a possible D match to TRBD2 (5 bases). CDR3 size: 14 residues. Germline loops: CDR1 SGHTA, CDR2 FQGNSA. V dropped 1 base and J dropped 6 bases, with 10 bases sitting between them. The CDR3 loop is CASSLVGDPNEQFF. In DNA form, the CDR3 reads TGTGCCAGCAGCTTAGTGGGAGACCCCAATGAGCAGTTCTTC.

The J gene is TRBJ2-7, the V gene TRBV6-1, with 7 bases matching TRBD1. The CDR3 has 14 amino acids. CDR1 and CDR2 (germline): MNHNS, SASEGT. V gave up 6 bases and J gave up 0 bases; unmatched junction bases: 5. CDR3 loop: CASRAGTDSYEQYF. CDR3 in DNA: TGTGCCAGCAGGGCCGGGACAGACTCCTACGAGCAGTACTTC.

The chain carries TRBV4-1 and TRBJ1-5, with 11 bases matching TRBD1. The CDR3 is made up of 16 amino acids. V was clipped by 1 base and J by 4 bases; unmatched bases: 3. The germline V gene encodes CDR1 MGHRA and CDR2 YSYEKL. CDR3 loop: CASSQVWDRGNQPQHF. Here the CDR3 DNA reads TGCGCCAGCAGCCAAGTGTGGGACAGGGGGAATCAGCCCCAGCATTTT.

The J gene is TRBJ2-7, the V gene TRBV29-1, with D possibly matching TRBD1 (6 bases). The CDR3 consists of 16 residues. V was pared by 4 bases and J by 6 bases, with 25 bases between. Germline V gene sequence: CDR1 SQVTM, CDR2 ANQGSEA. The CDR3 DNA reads TGCAGCGTTGGATGGACAGAAGAACCGGGAAGACCCGAGCAGTACTTC. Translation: CSVGWTEEPGRPEQYF.

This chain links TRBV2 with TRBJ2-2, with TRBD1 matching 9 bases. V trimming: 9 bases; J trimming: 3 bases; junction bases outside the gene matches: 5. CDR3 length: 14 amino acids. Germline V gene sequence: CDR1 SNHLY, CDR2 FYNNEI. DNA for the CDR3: TGTGCCAGTGGGGACAGGGAGGACACCGGGGAGCTGTTTTTT. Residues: CASGDREDTGELFF.

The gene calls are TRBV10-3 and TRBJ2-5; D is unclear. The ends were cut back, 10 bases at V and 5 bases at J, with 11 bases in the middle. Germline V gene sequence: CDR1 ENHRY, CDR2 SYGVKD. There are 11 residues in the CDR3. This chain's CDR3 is CATRLSETQYF. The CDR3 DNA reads TGTGCCACCCGCCTATCGGAGACCCAGTACTTC.

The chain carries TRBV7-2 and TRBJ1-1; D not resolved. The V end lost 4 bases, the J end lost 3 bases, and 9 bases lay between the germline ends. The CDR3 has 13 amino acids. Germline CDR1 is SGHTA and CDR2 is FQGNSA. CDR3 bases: TGTGCCAGCAGCTCGCAGGCAGACACTGAAGCTTTCTTT. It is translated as CASSSQADTEAFF.